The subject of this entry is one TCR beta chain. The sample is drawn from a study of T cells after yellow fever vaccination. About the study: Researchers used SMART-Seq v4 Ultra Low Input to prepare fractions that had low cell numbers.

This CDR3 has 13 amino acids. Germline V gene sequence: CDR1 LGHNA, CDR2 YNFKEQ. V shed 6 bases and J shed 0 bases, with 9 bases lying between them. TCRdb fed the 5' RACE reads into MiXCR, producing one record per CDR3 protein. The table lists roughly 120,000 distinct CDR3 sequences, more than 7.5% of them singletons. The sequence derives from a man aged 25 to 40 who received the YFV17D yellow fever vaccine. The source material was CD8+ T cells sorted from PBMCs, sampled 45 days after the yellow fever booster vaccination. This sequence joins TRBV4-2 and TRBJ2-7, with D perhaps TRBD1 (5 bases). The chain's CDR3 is CASSETVSYEQYF. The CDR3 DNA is TGTGCCAGCAGTGAGACAGTCTCCTACGAGCAGTACTTC.